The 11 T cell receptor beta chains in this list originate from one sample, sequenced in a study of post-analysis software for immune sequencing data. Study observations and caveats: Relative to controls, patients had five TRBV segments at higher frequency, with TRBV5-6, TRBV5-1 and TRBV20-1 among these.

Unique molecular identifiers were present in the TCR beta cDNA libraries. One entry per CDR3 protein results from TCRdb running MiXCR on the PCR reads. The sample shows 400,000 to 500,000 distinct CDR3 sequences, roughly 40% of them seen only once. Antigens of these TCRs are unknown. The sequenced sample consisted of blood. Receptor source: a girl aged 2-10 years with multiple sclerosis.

The CDR3 spells CSALPMTGGTEAFF. In DNA, the CDR3 is TGCAGTGCTCTACCTATGACAGGGGGCACTGAAGCTTTCTTT. The chain recombines TRBV20-1 with TRBJ1-1, with 9 bases aligning to TRBD1. Germline CDR1 and CDR2: DFQATT and SNEGSKA (reference sequence). There are 14 residues in the CDR3. J lost 4 bases, V lost 5 bases, and 8 bases had no gene match.

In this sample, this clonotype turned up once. The CDR3 coding sequence is TGTGCCAGCCCCCCTGAGGCACTCCTGGGGAACTATGGCTACACCTTC. Its translation: CASPPEALLGNYGYTF. The chain uses TRBV7-2 and TRBJ1-2; D not certain. Germline CDR1 and CDR2: SGHTA and FQGNSA. CDR3 size: 16 residues. Trimming pared 8 bases from V and 2 bases from J, leaving 21 bases between.

For the CDR3, the DNA is TGTGCCAGCAGCCTAAAAGACAGTAACTATGGCTACACCTTC. As protein: CASSLKDSNYGYTF. This chain uses TRBV13 with TRBJ1-2; D is possibly TRBD1 (5 bases). The germline CDR1 and CDR2 sequences are PRHDT and FYEKMQ (reference sequence). The CDR3 loop spans 14 amino acids. The ends were cut back, 5 bases at V and 1 base at J, with 11 bases in the middle.

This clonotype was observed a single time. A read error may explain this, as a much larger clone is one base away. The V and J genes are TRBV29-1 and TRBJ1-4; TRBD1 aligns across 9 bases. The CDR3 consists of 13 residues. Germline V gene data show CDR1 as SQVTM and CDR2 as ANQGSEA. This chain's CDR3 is CSVEQGAREKRFF. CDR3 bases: TGCAGCGTGGAACAGGGGGCACGGGAAAAACGGTTTTTT.

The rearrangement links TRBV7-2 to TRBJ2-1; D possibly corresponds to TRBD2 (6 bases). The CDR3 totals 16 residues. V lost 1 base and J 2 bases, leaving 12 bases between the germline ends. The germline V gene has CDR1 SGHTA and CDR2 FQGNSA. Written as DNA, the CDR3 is TGTGCCAGCAGCTTAGTGGGCCTAGCGCCCTACAATGAGCAGTTCTTC. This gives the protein CASSLVGLAPYNEQFF.

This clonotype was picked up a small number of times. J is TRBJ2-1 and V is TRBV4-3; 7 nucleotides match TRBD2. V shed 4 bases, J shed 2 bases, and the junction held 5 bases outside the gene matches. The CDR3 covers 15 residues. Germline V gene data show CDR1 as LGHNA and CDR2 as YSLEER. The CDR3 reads CASSPGGSAYNEQFF. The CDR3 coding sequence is TGCGCCAGCAGCCCTGGCGGGAGCGCCTACAATGAGCAGTTCTTC.

CDR3 sequence: CSVERGAGGETQYF. The CDR3, as DNA: TGCAGCGTTGAAAGAGGGGCAGGGGGAGAGACCCAGTACTTC. This chain connects TRBV29-1 to TRBJ2-5; 7 nucleotides match TRBD1. The germline V gene encodes CDR1 SQVTM and CDR2 ANQGSEA. V dropped 2 bases and J dropped 4; count of bases not matched to a gene: 7. The CDR3 totals 14 residues.

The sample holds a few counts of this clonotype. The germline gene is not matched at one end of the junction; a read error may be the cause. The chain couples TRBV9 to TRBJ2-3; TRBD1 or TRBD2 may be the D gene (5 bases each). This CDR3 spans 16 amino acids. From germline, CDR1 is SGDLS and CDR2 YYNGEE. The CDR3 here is CASSNIGAERTGTQYF. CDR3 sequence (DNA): TGTGCCAGCAGCAACATAGGAGCGGAACGCACAGGTACGCAGTATTTT.

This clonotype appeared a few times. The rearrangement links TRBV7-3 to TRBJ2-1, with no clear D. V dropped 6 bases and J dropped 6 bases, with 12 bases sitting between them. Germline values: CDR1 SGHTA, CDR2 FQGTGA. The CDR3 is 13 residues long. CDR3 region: CASSLARSNEQFF. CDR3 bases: TGTGCCAGCAGTCTTGCACGTAGCAATGAGCAGTTCTTC.

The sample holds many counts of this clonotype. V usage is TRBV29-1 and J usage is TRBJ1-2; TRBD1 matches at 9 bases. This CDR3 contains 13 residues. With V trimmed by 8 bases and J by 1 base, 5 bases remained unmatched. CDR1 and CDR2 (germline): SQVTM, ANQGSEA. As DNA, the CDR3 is TGCAGCACCCCGACAGGGGGTAACTATGGCTACACCTTC. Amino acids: CSTPTGGNYGYTF.

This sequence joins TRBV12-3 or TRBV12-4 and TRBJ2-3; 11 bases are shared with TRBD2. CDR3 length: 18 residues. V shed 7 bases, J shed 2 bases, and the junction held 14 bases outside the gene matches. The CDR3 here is CASTHTTRLAGNTDTQYF. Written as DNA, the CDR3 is TGTGCCAGCACTCATACGACCAGACTAGCGGGAAACACAGATACGCAGTATTTT.